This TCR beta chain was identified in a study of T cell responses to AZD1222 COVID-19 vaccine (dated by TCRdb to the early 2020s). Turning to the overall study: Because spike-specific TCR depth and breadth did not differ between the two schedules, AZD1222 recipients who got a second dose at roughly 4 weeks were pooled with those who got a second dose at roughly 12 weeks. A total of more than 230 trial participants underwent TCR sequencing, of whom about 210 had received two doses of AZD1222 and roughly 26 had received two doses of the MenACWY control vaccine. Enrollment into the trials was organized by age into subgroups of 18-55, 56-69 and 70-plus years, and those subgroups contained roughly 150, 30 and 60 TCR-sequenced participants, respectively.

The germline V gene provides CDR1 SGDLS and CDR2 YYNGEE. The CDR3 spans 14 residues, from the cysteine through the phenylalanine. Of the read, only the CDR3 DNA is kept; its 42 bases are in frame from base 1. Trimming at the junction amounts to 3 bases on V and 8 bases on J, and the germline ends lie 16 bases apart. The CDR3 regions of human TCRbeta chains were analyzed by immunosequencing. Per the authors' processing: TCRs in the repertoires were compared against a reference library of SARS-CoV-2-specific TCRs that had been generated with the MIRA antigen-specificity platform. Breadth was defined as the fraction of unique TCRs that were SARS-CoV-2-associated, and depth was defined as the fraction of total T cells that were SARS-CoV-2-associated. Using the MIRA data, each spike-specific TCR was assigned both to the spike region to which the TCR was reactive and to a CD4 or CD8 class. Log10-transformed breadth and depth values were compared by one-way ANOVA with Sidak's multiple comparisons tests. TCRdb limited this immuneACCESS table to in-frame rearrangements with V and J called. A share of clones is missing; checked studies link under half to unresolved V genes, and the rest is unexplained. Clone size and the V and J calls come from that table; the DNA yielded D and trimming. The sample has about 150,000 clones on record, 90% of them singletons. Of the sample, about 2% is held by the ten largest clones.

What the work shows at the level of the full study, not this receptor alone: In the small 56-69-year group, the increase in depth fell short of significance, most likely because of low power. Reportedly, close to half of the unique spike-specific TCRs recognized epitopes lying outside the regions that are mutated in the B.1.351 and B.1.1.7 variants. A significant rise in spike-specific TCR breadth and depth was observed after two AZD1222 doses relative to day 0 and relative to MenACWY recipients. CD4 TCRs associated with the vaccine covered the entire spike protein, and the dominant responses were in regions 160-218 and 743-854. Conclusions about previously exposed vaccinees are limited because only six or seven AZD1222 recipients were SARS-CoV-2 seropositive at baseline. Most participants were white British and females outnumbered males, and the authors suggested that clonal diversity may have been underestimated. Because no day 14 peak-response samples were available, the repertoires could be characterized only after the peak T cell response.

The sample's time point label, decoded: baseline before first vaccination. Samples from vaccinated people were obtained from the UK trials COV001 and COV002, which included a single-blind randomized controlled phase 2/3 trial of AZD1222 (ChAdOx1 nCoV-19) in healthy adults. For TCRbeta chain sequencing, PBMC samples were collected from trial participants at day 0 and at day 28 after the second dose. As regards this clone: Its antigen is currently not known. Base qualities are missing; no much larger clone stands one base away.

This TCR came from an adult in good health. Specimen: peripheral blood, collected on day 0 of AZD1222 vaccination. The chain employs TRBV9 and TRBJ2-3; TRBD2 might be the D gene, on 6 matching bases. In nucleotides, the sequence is TGTGCCAGCAGCGCCGGAGGGGAACTGGTTACGCAGTATTTT. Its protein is CASSAGGELVTQYF.